These 4 T cell receptor beta chains were sequenced from one sample in a study of tumor-infiltrating lymphocytes in primary liver carcinoma. The authors took blood RNA from unsorted whole blood and also extracted germline DNA. A constant-region primer served to make TCR beta cDNA from roughly 540 ng total RNA. Library construction for TCR beta comprised three nested multiplex PCR rounds performed with slightly modified ARM-PCR. With TRBV1-TRBV30 forward primers and a C-beta reverse primer, the first two PCR rounds were run for 10 cycles each. TCRdb reprocessed the multiplex PCR reads with MiXCR, giving one entry per CDR3 protein. The sample consists of approximately 300,000 distinct CDR3 sequences, approximately 65% of them appearing once. The sample consisted of peripheral blood. The source of these receptors is a man in his forties with primary liver carcinoma and hepatitis B virus infection.

Remarks on this clonotype: At one end, the junction sequence differs from germline, possibly due to a read error. V is TRBV11-2 and J is TRBJ2-7, with D tentatively TRBD1 or TRBD2 (5 bases each). The CDR3 sequence is 14 residues long. Germline CDR1 is SGHAT and CDR2 is FQNNGV. CDR3 loop: CDSSLMGVSYEQYF. The CDR3 nucleotides read TGTGACAGCAGTTTAATGGGGGTTTCCTACGAGCAGTACTTC.

Concerning this clonotype itself: It may be a read error: a sequence one base away is much more abundant. The rearrangement uses TRBV5-6 and TRBJ2-7; the D gene is possibly TRBD1 (5 bases). CDR3 length equals 11 residues. Germline values: CDR1 SGHDT, CDR2 YYEEEE. Here the CDR3 DNA reads TGTGTCAGCAGCTTCCGACAGGAGCAGTACTTC. Protein product: CVSSFRQEQYF.

The chain recombines TRBV6-2 or TRBV6-3 with TRBJ1-5; D not resolved. Per germline, CDR1 MNHEY and CDR2 SVGEGT. Trimming took off 4 bases at V and 6 bases at J, with 10 bases between the two ends. This CDR3 spans 13 amino acids. The CDR3 nucleotides read TGTGCCAGCAGTTCACTGGGTAGTCAGCCCCAGCATTTT. The encoded protein is CASSSLGSQPQHF.

About this clonotype itself: This may come from a read error, since a much larger clone is one base off. The chain employs TRBV5-4 and TRBJ2-3, with a weak D call TRBD1 (5 bases). The CDR3 sequence is 15 residues long. Per the germline V gene, CDR1 is SGHNT and CDR2 is YYREEE (reference sequence). The CDR3 coding sequence is TGTGCCAGCAGCAACGGTGGGGCGAGCATAGATACGCAGTATTTT. It encodes CASSNGGASIDTQYF.